The T cell receptor beta chain under discussion was sequenced for a study of T cells in Graves' hyperthyroidism and ophthalmopathy. CDR1 SGHKS and CDR2 YYEKEE come from the germline V gene (reference sequence). There are 15 residues in the CDR3. V was clipped by 0 bases and J by 9 bases; unmatched bases: 6. This clonotype was recorded at least ten times. The TCR beta CDR3 regions underwent amplification using RNA transcripts as the source. Primed by the HTBI set, a first-round RT-PCR was run on the TCR CDR3. TCRdb re-called the multiplex PCR reads with MiXCR, one entry per CDR3 protein. The table lists hundreds of thousands of distinct CDR3 sequences, about 17% of them singletons. If no ophthalmopathy progression occurred within 18 months, Graves' hyperthyroidism was stable. From 8.5 to 10 ml of fresh peripheral blood, PBMCs were isolated.

The sequencing sample was made of blood. The chain uses TRBV5-5 and TRBJ2-1; 10 bases align to TRBD2. This TCR was recovered from a woman between 25 and 40 years old with Graves' hyperthyroidism. CDR3 coding DNA: TGTGCCAGCAGCTTGGTCGCTAGCGGGAGCGGTGAGCAGTTCTTC. Its translation is CASSLVASGSGEQFF. Drawing the rest from reference TRBV5-5 and TRBJ2-1, the complete variable domain is DAGVTQSPTHLIKTRGQQVTLRCSPISGHKSVSWYQQVLGQGPQFIFQYYEKEERGRGNFPDRFSARQFPNYSSELNVNALLLGDSALYLCASSLVASGSGEQFFGPGTRLTVL.